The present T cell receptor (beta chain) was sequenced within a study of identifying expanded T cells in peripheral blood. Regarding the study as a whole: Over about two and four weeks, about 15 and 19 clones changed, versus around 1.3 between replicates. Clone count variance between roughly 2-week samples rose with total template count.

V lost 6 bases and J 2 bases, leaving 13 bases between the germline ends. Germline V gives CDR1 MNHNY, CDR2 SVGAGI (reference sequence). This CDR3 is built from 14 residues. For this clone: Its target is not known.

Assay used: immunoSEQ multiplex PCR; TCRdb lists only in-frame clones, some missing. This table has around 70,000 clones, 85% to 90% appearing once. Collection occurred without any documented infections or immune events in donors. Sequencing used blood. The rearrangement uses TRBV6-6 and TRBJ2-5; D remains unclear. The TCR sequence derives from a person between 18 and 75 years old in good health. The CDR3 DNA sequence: TGTGCCAGCAGGTTGGGCGGAAAACAAGAGACCCAGTACTTC. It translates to CASRLGGKQETQYF.